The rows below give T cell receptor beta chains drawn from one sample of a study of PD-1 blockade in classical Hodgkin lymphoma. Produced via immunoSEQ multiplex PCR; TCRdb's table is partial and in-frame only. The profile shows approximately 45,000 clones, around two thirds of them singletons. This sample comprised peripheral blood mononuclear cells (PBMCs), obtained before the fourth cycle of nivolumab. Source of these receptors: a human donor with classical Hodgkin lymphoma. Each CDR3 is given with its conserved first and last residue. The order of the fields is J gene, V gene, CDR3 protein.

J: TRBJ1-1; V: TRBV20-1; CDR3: CSAGQGWRAFF
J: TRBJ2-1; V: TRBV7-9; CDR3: CASSLRGLSYNEQFF
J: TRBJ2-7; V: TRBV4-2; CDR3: CASSQDISGRSLTYEQYF
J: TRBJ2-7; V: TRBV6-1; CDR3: CASSLDSLSSYEQYF
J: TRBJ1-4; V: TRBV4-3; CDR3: CASSQTGQGHEKLFF
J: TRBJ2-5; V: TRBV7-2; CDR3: CASSLWGNQETQYF
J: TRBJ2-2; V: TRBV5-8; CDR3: CASSLGQGDTGELFF
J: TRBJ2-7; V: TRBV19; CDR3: CASSIRLAGGYEQYF
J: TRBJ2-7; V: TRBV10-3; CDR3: CAIMRQANSYEQYF
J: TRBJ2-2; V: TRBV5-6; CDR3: CASSSRLTGELFF
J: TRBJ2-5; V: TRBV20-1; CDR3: CSAPQETQYF
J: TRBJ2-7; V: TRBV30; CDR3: CAWRDSSYEQYF
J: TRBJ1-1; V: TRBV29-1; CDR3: CSVAGQGSSQAFF
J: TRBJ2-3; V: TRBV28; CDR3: CASSLAGGGDTQYF
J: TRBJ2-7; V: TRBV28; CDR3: CASSLSSREQYF
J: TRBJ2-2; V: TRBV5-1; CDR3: CASSPGQSTGELFF
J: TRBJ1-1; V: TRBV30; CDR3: CAWSVRGYTEAFF
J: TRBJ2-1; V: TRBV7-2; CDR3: CARPQGLASYNEQFF
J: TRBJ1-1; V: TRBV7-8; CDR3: CASSARGRPTEAFF
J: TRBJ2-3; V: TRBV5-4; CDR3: CASSFDAGGTDTQYF
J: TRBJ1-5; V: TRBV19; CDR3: CASSTTGTVDQPQHF
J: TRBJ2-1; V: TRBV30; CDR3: CAWSVRVDEQFF
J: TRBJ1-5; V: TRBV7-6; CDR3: CASSPQQGGPQHF
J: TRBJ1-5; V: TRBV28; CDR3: CASSLGQGVNQPQHF
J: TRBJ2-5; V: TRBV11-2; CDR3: CASSLMGQGKRKTQYF
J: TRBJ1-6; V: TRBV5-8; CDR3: CASSLDRGVGALHF
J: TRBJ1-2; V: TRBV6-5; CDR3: CASSPYQSTYGYTF
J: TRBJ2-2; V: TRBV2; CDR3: CASRRGGNTGELFF
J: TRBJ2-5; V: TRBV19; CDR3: CASSISGRETQYF
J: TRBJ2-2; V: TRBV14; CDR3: CASSHRGPFTGELFF
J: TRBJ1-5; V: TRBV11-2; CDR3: CASSLVGGGNQPQHF
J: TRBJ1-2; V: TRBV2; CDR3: CASRSTGGSRHGYTF
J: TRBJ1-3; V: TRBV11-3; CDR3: CASSNSAAFSGNTIYF
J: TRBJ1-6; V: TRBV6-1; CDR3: CASTTTGNSPLHF
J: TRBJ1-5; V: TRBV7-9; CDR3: CASSFRSNQPQHF
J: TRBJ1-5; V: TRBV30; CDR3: CAWRGGTGGNQPQHF
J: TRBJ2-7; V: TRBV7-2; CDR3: CASSLAISYEQYF
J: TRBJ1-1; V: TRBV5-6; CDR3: CASSLVPTGGEAFF
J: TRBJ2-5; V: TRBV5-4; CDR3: CASSLVFSGAQETQYF
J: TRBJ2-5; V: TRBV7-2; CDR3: CASSWGQGGTQYF
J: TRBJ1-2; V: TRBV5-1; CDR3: CASSLASRTGGAPGGYTF
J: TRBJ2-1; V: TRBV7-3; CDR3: CASSLGSYNEQFF
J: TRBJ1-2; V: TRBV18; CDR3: CASSPGDDDGYTF
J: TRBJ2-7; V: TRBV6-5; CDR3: CATERGRHEQYF
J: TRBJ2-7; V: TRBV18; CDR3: CASSPRRTGESYEQYF
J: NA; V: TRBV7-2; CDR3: CASSLVQGPYEQYF
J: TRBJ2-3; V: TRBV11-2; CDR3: CASSLESWKSTDTQYF
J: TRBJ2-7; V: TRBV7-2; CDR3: CASSSFGLGLAGGYDEQYF
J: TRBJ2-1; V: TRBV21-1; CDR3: CASSLGLAGGGPLGNEQFF
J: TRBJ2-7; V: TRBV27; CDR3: CASTQVDGSDEQYF
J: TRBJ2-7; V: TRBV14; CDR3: CASSQGSGETYEQYF
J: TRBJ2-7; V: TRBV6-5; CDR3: CASSPDRGVSYEQYF